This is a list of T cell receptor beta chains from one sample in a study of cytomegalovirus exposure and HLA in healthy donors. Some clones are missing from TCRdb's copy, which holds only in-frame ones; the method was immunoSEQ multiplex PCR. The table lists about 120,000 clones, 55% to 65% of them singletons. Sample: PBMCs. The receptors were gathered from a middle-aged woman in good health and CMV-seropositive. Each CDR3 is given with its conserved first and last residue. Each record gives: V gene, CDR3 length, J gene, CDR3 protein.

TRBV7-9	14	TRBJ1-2	CASTNGGQGYGYTF
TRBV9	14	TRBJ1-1	CASSVGMGGTEAFF
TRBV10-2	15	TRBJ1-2	CASSDRTGGSYGYTF
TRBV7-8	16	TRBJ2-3	CASSLWTSGSTDTQYF
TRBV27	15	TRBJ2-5	CASSPRLAGGGTQYF
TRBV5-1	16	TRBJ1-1	CASSSGGAGGRTEAFF
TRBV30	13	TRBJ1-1	CAWSVMRDTEAFF
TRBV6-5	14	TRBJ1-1	CASSKDMWATEAFF
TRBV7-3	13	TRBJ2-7	CASSLGSGSEQYF
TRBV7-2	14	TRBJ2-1	CASSFATGDHEQFF
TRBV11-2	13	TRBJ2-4	CASSPNRGNIQYF
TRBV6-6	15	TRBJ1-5	CASSYGGGGNQPQHF
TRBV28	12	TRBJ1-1	CASLSPDTEAFF
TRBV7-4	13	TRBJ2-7	CASICLAGEEQYF
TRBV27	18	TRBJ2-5	CASSLTRMAGGLQETQYF
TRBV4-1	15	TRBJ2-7	CASSQPGQGSYEQYF
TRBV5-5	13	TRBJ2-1	CASSLASSQSPFF
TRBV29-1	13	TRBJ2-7	CSVEEEANDEQYF
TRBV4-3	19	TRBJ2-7	CASSQDRGSGRPRPYEQYF
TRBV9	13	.	CASSVGLTSEQYF
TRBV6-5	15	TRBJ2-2	CASSRTDSNTGELFF
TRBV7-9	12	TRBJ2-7	CASSLGRDEQYF
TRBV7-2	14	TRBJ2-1	CASSLMAAYNEQFF
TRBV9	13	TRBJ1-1	CASSAVPNTEAFF
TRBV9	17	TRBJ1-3	CASSVDLAGFTGNTIYF
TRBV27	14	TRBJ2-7	CASRLSGGSYEQYF
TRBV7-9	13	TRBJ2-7	CSSSLADRYEQYF
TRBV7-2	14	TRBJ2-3	CASSLSSYTDTQYF
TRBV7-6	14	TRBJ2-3	CASSLTGSTDTQYF
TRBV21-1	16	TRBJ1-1	CASSTECPGGLTEAFF
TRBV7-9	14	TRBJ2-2	CASSPRENTGELFF
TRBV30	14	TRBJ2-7	CAWNSGRAGYEQYF
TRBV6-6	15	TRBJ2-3	CASKAIAIATDTQYF
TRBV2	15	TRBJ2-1	CASSVTSGSSHEQFF
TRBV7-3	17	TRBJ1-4	CASSLPITTGTLEKLFF
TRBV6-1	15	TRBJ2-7	CAVLARLAYTYEQYF
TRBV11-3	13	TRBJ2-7	CASSLNQGNEQYF
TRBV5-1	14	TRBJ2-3	CASSEEPGTDTQYF
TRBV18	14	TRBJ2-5	CASSPQGSQETQYF
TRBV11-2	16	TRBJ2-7	CASSPIASGGYYEQYF
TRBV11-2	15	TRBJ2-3	CASSDSGRAGDTQYF
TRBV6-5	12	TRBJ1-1	CARSPAPGVDFF
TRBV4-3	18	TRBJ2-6	CASSQGGGQSSGANVLTF
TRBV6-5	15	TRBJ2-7	CASSYSGQGIYEQYF
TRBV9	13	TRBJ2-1	CASDSGAYNEQFF
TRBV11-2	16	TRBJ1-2	CASSQDWAGESYGYTF
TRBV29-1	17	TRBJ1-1	CSAHLRIRTVLNTEAFF
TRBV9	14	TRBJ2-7	CASSEGLEAYEQYF
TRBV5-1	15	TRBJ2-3	CASGLLAGDTDTQYF